This T cell receptor beta chain was obtained from a study of cytomegalovirus exposure and HLA in healthy donors. Germline CDR1 and CDR2: MNHNY and SVGAGI (reference sequence). The V gene lost 0 bases and the J gene lost 4 bases, with 15 bases spanning the gap. This CDR3 is 16 amino acids long. 60 Vbeta and 13 Jbeta primers were used in PCR. The assay was immunoSEQ multiplex PCR, and TCRdb's table has in-frame clones only and misses some. The top ten clones hold around 7% of a sample with some 140,000 clones, 65% to 80% of them seen once. The V and J genes are TRBV6-6 and TRBJ1-2, with D possibly being TRBD1 (5 bases). This TCR derives from a man in his forties in good health and CMV-seropositive. Sequencing input: PBMCs. Written as DNA, the CDR3 is TGTGCCAGCAGTTACTCATCGGGCAGGGCTTCCTATGGCTACACCTTC. This sequence encodes CASSYSSGRASYGYTF.